Presented here are 5 T cell receptor beta chains from one specimen sequenced in a study of CD8 T cells in Susac syndrome. Random hexamers were used to reverse transcribe the RNA input (0.5 to 1 ug). TCRdb reprocessed the immunoSEQ multiplex PCR reads via MiXCR and lists one record per CDR3 protein. The data show approximately 150,000 distinct CDR3 sequences, under 95% seen once. The sample consisted of CD4+ T cells from PBMCs. These receptors originate from a human donor in good health.

This chain links TRBV5-1 with TRBJ1-1, with D perhaps TRBD1 (5 bases). CDR1 SGHRS and CDR2 YFSETQ come from the germline V gene. This CDR3 has 15 amino acids. The V and J ends lost 4 bases and 2 bases respectively, with 15 bases between them. In DNA form, the CDR3 reads TGCGCCAGCAGCCCCCTTTCAGGGCGTAACACTGAAGCTTTCTTT. It specifies CASSPLSGRNTEAFF. Full variable domain (missing parts from reference TRBV5-1 and TRBJ1-1): KAGVTQTPRYLIKTRGQQVTLSCSPISGHRSVSWYQQTPGQGLQFLFEYFSETQRNKGNFPGRFSGRQFSNSRSEMNVSTLELGDSALYLCASSPLSGRNTEAFFGQGTRLTVV.

The CDR3 reads CASTRAVSSTYEQYF. CDR3 in DNA: TGTGCCAGCACCCGAGCGGTCAGTTCTACCTACGAGCAGTACTTC. The genes are TRBV6-1 and TRBJ2-7, with a tentative D call TRBD2 (5 bases). This CDR3 has 15 amino acids. In germline, CDR1 is MNHNS, CDR2 SASEGT. Deletions cut 7 bases from V and 2 bases from J, with 18 bases between.

The chain is built from TRBV2 and TRBJ1-4; 7 bases align to TRBD1. The trim removed 4 bases at V and 8 bases at J, leaving 7 bases unmatched. The CDR3 contains 14 residues. The germline CDR1 and CDR2 sequences are SNHLY and FYNNEI. CDR3 sequence (DNA): TGTGCCAGCAGTGTACATCAGGGGGAGGAAAAACTGTTTTTT. Protein sequence: CASSVHQGEEKLFF.

The chain uses TRBV4-1 and TRBJ1-4; 8 nucleotides agree with TRBD1. This CDR3 is 19 amino acids long. The J segment lost 8 bases and the V segment lost 4 bases, leaving 21 bases of the junction unmatched. Germline lookup yields CDR1 MGHRA and CDR2 YSYEKL. The CDR3 here is CASSPSNTGQGTLREKLFF. The CDR3 region has the DNA TGCGCCAGCAGCCCTTCTAATACCGGACAGGGAACCCTAAGGGAAAAACTGTTTTTT.

The chain carries TRBV5-1 and TRBJ1-1, with TRBD1 matching over 7 bases. The CDR3 loop spans 16 amino acids. V lost 0 bases to trimming and J lost 0 bases; unmatched junction nucleotides: 5. Per the germline V gene, CDR1 is SGHRS and CDR2 is YFSETQ. The CDR3 DNA sequence: TGCGCCAGCAGCTTGGCCTTGGGACAGATGAACACTGAAGCTTTCTTT. This translates into CASSLALGQMNTEAFF.